A few counts support the clone carrying this T cell receptor (beta chain). The antigen is not known. In germline, CDR1 is SEHNR, CDR2 FQNEAQ (reference sequence). The CDR3 runs 16 residues. Unmatched junction bases numbered 11, after V lost 4 bases and J lost 3 bases. 13 Jbeta primers and 60 Vbeta primers were used for the PCR. Some clones are missing from TCRdb's copy, which holds only in-frame ones; the method was immunoSEQ multiplex PCR. The sample shows around 150,000 clones, roughly 77% of them seen only once. This sample stems from a study of cytomegalovirus exposure and HLA in healthy donors. General study points: The authors listed 164 TCR beta chains as cytomegalovirus-associated. Analysis performed later found 16,951 TCR beta sequences associated with HLA alleles at 0.05 false discovery rate. Among the CMV-associated chains, three were confirmed in vitro as specific for CMV antigens.

This clonotype was obtained from a woman under 30 in good health and CMV-seronegative. The sample comprised PBMCs. The genes are TRBV7-9 and TRBJ2-7, with 8 positions matching TRBD1. DNA of the CDR3: TGTGCCAGCAGCTCCATAGCCACGGGACAGGTCTACGAGCAGTACTTC. Its protein is CASSSIATGQVYEQYF.